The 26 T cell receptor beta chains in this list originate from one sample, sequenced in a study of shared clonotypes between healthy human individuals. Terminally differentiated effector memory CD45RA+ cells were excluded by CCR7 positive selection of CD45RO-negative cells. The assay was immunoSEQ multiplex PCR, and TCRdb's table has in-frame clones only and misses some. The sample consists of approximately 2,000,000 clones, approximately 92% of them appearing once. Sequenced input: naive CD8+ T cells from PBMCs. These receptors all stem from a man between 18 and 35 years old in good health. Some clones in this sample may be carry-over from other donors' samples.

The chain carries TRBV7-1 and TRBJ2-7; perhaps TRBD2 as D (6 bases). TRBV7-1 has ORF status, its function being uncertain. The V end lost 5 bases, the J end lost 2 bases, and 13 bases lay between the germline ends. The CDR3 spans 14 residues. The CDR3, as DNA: TGTGCCAGCAGCCTCACTAGCAGGCCCTACGAGCAGTACTTC. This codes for CASSLTSRPYEQYF.

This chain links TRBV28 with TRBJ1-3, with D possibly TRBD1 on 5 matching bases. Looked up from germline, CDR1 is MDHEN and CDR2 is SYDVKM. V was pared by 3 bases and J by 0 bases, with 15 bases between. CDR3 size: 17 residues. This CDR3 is CASSLRGGFSSGNTIYF. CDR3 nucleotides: TGTGCCAGCAGTTTGAGGGGCGGTTTCAGCTCTGGAAACACCATATATTTT.

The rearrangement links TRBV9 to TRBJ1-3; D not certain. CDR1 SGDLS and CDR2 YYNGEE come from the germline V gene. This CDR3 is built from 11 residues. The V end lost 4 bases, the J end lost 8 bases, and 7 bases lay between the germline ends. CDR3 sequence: CASSKGDTIYF. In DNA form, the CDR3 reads TGTGCCAGCAGCAAAGGAGACACCATATATTTT.

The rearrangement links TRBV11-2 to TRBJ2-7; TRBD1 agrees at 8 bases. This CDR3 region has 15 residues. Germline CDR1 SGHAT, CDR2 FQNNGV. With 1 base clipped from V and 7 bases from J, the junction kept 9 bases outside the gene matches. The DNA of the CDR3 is TGTGCCAGCAGCTTAGCTCGCAGGGGGCTATTTGAGCAGTACTTC. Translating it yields CASSLARRGLFEQYF.

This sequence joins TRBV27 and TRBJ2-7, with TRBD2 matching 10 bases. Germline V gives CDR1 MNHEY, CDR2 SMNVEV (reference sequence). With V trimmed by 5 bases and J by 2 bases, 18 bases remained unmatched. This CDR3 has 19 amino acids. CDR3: CASSPRAGTLAGSPYEQYF. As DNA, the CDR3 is TGTGCCAGCAGTCCGAGGGCAGGCACACTAGCGGGGTCCCCCTACGAGCAGTACTTC.

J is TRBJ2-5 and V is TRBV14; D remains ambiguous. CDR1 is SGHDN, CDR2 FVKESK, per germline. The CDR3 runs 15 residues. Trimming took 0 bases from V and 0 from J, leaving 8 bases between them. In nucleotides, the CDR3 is TGTGCCAGCAGCCAAGATAGGCGGTACCAAGAGACCCAGTACTTC. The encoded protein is CASSQDRRYQETQYF.

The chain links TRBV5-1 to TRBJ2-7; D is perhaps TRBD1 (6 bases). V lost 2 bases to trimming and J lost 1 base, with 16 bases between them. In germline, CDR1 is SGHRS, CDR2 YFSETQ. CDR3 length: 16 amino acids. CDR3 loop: CASSLFGTSKSYEQYF. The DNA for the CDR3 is TGCGCCAGCAGCTTATTCGGGACAAGTAAATCCTACGAGCAGTACTTC.

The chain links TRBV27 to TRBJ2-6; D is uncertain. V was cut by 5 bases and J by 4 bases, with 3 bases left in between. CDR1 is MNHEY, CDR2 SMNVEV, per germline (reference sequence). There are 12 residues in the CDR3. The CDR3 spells CASSEGANVLTF. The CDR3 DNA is TGTGCCAGCAGTGAGGGGGCCAACGTCCTGACTTTC.

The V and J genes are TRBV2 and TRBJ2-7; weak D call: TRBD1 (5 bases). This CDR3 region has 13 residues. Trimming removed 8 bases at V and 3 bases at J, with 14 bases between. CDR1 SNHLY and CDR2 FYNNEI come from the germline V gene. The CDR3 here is CASGVTVFYEQYF. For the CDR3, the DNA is TGTGCCAGCGGGGTGACAGTATTCTACGAGCAGTACTTC.

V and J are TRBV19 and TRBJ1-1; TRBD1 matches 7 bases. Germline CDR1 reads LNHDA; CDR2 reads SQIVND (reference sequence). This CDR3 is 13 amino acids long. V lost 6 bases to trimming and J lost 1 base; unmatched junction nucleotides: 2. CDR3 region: CASRGQRNTEAFF. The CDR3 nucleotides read TGTGCCAGTAGGGGACAGAGGAACACTGAAGCTTTCTTT.

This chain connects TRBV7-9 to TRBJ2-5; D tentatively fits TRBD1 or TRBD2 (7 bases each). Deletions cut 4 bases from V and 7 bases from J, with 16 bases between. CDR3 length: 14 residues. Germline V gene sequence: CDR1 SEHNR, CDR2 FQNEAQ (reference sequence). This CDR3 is CASSSSTGRGTQYF. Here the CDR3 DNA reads TGTGCCAGCAGCTCCTCGACAGGGAGGGGGACCCAGTACTTC.

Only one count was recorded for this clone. CDR3 sequence (DNA): TGCGCCAGCAGCCAAGATACTCAATATAGCAATCAGCCCCAGCATTTT. It specifies CASSQDTQYSNQPQHF. The gene calls are TRBV4-1 and TRBJ1-5; D gene uncertain. The germline gives CDR1 MGHRA, CDR2 YSYEKL. The CDR3 consists of 16 residues. The V end lost 0 bases, the J end lost 0 bases, and 9 bases lay between the germline ends.

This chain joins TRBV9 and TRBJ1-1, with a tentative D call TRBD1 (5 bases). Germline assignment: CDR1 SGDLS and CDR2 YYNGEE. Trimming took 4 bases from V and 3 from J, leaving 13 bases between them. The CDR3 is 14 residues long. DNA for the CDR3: TGTGCCAGCAGCCCCGGGGGGGGTGACACTGAAGCTTTCTTT. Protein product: CASSPGGGDTEAFF.

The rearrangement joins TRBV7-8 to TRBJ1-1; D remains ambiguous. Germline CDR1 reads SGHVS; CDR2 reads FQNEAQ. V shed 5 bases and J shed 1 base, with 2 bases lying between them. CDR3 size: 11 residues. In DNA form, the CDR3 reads TGTGCCAGCAGCAAGAACACTGAAGCTTTCTTT. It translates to CASSKNTEAFF.

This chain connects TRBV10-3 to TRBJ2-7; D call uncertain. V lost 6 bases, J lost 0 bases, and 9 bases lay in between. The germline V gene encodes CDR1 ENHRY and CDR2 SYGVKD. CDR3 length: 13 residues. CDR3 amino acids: CAIRDGSSYEQYF. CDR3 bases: TGTGCCATCAGGGACGGAAGCTCCTACGAGCAGTACTTC.

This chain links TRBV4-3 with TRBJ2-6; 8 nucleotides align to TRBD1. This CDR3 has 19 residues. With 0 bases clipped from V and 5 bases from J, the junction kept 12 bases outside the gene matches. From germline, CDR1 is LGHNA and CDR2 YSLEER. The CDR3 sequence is CASSQDVIPGQGWANVLTF. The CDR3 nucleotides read TGCGCCAGCAGCCAAGATGTTATCCCCGGACAGGGCTGGGCCAACGTCCTGACTTTC.

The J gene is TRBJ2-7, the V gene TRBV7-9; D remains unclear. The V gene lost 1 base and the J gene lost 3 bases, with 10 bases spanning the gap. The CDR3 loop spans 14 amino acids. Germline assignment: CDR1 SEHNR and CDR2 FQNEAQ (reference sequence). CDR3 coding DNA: TGTGCCAGCAGCTTAGGTCTCGGCCTCTACGAGCAGTACTTC. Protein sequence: CASSLGLGLYEQYF.

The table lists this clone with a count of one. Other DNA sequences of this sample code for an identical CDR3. The CDR3 is CASSLSNTGELFF. The CDR3 bases are TGTGCCAGCAGTCTTTCAAACACCGGGGAGCTGTTTTTT. The J gene is TRBJ2-2, the V gene TRBV27; D call uncertain. Deletions cut 5 bases from V and 2 bases from J, with 6 bases between. CDR3 length: 13 amino acids. In germline, CDR1 is MNHEY, CDR2 SMNVEV (reference sequence).

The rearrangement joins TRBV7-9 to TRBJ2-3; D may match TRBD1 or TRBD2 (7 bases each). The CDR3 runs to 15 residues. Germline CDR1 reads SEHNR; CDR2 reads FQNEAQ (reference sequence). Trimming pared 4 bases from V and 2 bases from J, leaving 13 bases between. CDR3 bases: TGTGCCAGCAGCTCCAGGGGGGGTCACACAGATACGCAGTATTTT. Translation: CASSSRGGHTDTQYF.

The CDR3 DNA is TGCAGCGCACCGGGACTAGCGGGAGGGCCGTGGGATACGCAGTATTTT. Residues: CSAPGLAGGPWDTQYF. V usage is TRBV29-1 and J usage is TRBJ2-3, with TRBD2 identical over 16 bases. V shed 7 bases and J 6 bases; nucleotides not matched to a gene: 10. CDR1 SQVTM and CDR2 ANQGSEA come from the germline V gene. The CDR3 loop spans 16 amino acids.

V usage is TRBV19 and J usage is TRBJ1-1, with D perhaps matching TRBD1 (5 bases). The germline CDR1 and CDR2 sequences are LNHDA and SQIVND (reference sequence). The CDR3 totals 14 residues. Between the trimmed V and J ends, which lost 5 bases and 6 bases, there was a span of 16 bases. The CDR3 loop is CASSANQGSAEAFF. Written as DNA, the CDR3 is TGTGCCAGTAGTGCCAACCAGGGTAGCGCTGAAGCTTTCTTT.

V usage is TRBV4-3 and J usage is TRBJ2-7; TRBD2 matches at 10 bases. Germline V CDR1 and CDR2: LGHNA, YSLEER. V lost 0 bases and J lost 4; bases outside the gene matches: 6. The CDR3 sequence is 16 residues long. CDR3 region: CASSQDGVAGGYEQYF. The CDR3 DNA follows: TGCGCCAGCAGCCAAGATGGGGTAGCGGGAGGATACGAGCAGTACTTC.

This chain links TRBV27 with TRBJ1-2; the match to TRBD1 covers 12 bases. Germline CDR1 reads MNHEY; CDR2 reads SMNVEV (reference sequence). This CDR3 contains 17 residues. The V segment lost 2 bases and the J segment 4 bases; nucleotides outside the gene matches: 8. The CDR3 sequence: CASSLKGTGGGGYGYTF. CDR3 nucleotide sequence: TGTGCCAGCAGTTTAAAGGGGACAGGGGGCGGGGGCTATGGCTACACCTTC.

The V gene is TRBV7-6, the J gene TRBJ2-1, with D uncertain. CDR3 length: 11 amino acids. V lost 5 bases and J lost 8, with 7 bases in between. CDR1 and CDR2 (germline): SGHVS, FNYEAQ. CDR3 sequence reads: CASSPAYEQFF. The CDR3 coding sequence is TGTGCCAGCAGCCCCGCCTATGAGCAGTTCTTC.

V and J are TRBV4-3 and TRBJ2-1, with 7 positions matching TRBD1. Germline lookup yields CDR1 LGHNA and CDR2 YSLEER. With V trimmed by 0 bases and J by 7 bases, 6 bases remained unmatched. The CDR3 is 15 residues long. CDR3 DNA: TGCGCCAGCAGCCAAGATTGGGCAGGGGGAAATGAGCAGTTCTTC. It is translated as CASSQDWAGGNEQFF.

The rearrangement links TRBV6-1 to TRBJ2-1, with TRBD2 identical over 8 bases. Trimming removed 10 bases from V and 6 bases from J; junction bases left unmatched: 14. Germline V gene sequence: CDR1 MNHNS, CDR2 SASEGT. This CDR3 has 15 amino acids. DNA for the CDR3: TGTGCCACCACGCCCCCCGCGGGAGGAGTCAATGAGCAGTTCTTC. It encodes CATTPPAGGVNEQFF.